This T cell receptor beta chain is drawn from a study of T cell responses to AZD1222 COVID-19 vaccine. Whole-study findings and limits: Among those given AZD1222, only five or six were seropositive at baseline. Nearly half of unique spike-specific TCRs reportedly avoided B.1.351 and B.1.1.7 mutated regions. The donor cohort was predominantly white British with a female majority, and clonal diversity may have been underestimated. Following two doses of AZD1222, Spike-specific TCR breadth and depth rose.

TCRdb keeps only in-frame clones here, not all; method: immunoSEQ multiplex PCR. This sample has 100,000 to 150,000 clones, with 88% found just once. V gave up 3 bases and J gave up 3 bases, with 14 bases separating them. Germline CDR1 SQVTM, CDR2 ANQGSEA. This CDR3 region has 14 residues. As regards this clone: What it recognizes is unknown.

This sequence was found in an adult in good health. The rearrangement links TRBV29-1 to TRBJ1-1; possible D gene TRBD1, 6 bases. The sample in question was peripheral blood, obtained on day 0 of AZD1222 vaccination. Written as DNA, the CDR3 is TGCAGCGTTGAGGGGGGCACGGGTCACACTGAAGCTTTCTTT. This codes for CSVEGGTGHTEAFF. The whole variable domain, filled in from reference TRBV29-1 and TRBJ1-1, reads SAVISQKPSRDICQRGTSLTIQCQVDSQVTMMFWYRQQPGQSLTLIATANQGSEATYESGFVIDKFPISRPNLTFSTLTVSNMSPEDSSIYLCSVEGGTGHTEAFFGQGTRLTVV.